These 8 T cell receptor beta chains were all obtained from the same sample, sequenced in a study of blood T cell repertoires in COVID-19. The protocol was immunoSEQ multiplex PCR, while the TCRdb copy is restricted to in-frame clones and leaves out a portion. The table lists about 280,000 clones, under 90% of them singletons. The sequenced sample consisted of PBMCs or T cells enriched from blood (not recorded which). Receptors originate from a woman aged 55-75 years who had recovered from COVID-19.

The chain combines TRBV7-3 with TRBJ2-3; 10 bases map to TRBD2. The CDR3 contains 16 residues. Germline CDR1 and CDR2: SGHTA and FQGTGA. The V and J ends lost 3 bases and 2 bases, in that order; junction bases with no gene match: 5. The DNA for the CDR3 is TGTGCCAGCAGCTTTCTAGCGGGGGCTACCACAGATACGCAGTATTTT. Its protein is CASSFLAGATTDTQYF.

This clone was counted a single time. DNA of the CDR3: TGTGCCAGCAGTCCGGGACTAGCGGGAGATGGTCATGAGCAGTTCTTC. This codes for CASSPGLAGDGHEQFF. The J gene is TRBJ2-1, the V gene TRBV5-5, with 14 bases aligning to TRBD2. The CDR3 totals 16 residues. The junction had 9 bases not matched to a gene; V was cut back by 5 bases and J by 8 bases. Germline V CDR1 and CDR2: SGHKS, YYEKEE (reference sequence).

The J gene is TRBJ2-2, the V gene TRBV10-3, with 8 bases lining up with TRBD1. The germline V gene has CDR1 ENHRY and CDR2 SYGVKD. This CDR3 has 16 amino acids. J lost 1 base, V lost 2 bases, and 3 bases had no gene match. This CDR3 reads CAISETGTGNTGELFF. CDR3 in DNA: TGTGCCATCAGTGAGACCGGGACAGGGAACACCGGGGAGCTGTTTTTT.

The genes are TRBV9 and TRBJ2-1; D is unresolved. Looked up from germline, CDR1 is SGDLS and CDR2 is YYNGEE. V lost 2 bases to trimming and J lost 2 bases, with 5 bases between them. The CDR3 has 13 amino acids. As DNA, the CDR3 is TGTGCCAGCAGCGTCTATGCCTACAATGAGCAGTTCTTC. Residues: CASSVYAYNEQFF.

This rearrangement joins TRBV11-3 to TRBJ1-2; no reliable D call. Trimming cost V 3 bases and J 6 bases, with 8 bases left between them. Germline CDR1 is SGHNT and CDR2 is YENEEA. The CDR3 has 12 amino acids. CDR3 DNA: TGTGCCAGCAGCTTTGGGAGGGATGGCTACACCTTC. Translating gives CASSFGRDGYTF.

The J gene is TRBJ1-4, the V gene TRBV5-1; D is possibly TRBD1 (5 bases). This CDR3 has 17 residues. With 3 bases removed from V and 1 base from J, the gap between germline ends came to 16 bases. The germline CDR1 and CDR2 sequences are SGHRS and YFSETQ. CDR3: CASSSDSAWGTNEKLFF. Here the CDR3 DNA reads TGCGCCAGCAGCTCTGACAGCGCGTGGGGAACTAATGAAAAACTGTTTTTT.

The rearrangement links TRBV5-6 to TRBJ2-5, with 12 nucleotides matching TRBD2. This CDR3 spans 15 amino acids. The germline gives CDR1 SGHDT, CDR2 YYEEEE. J lost 4 bases, V lost 7 bases, and 8 bases had no gene match. This CDR3 reads CASGSSGGGGETQYF. CDR3 sequence (DNA): TGTGCCAGCGGGTCTAGCGGGGGGGGCGGAGAGACCCAGTACTTC. The variable domain in full, completed from reference TRBV5-6 and TRBJ2-5, reads DAGVTQSPTHLIKTRGQQVTLRCSPKSGHDTVSWYQQALGQGPQFIFQYYEEEERQRGNFPDRFSGHQFPNYSSELNVNALLLGDSALYLCASGSSGGGGETQYFGPGTRLLVL.

This chain connects TRBV7-9 to TRBJ2-1, with no clear D. V shed 5 bases and J shed 8 bases, with 10 bases lying between them. In germline, CDR1 is SEHNR, CDR2 FQNEAQ (reference sequence). This CDR3 is built from 12 residues. The CDR3 sequence: CASSKLVHEQFF. The CDR3 nucleotides read TGTGCCAGCAGCAAACTGGTCCATGAGCAGTTCTTC.